Listed here are 3 T cell receptor beta chains from one sample, sequenced in a study of CXCR3-negative and CXCR3-positive naive CD8 T cells. Libraries of TRB cDNA were made by 5' RACE and carried UMIs. TCRdb reprocessed the 5' RACE reads and keeps a single row for each CDR3 protein, giving no DNA. Listed are 70,000 to 100,000 distinct CDR3 sequences; around 1.5% falls within the top ten. Sequenced sample: naive CXCR3- CD8+ T cells from blood. The subset here: CD45RO-CCR7+CD27+CD95- naive CD8+ T cells lacking CXCR3 (TNR3-). These receptor sequences come from a human donor in good health. Some clones in this sample may be carry-over from other donors' samples.

V usage is TRBV25-1 and J usage is TRBJ2-1. Germline V lookup: CDR1 MGHDK, CDR2 SYGVNS. The CDR3 loop spans 12 amino acids. The chain's CDR3 is CASSGGSDEQFF. Full variable domain (remainder filled in from reference TRBV25-1 and TRBJ2-1): EADIYQTPRYLVIGTGKKITLECSQTMGHDKMYWYQQDPGMELHLIHYSYGVNSTEKGDLSSESTVSRIRTEHFPLTLESARPSHTSQYLCASSGGSDEQFFGPGTRLTVL.

CDR3 amino acids: CSVGEGAADTQYF. The chain carries TRBV29-1 and TRBJ2-3; checking the TCRdb D call of TRBD2 is not possible without DNA. The germline V gene has CDR1 SQVTM and CDR2 ANQGSEA. The CDR3 loop spans 13 amino acids.

V gene TRBV5-5 combines with J gene TRBJ2-2. Germline CDR1 is SGHKS and CDR2 is YYEKEE (reference sequence). This CDR3 comprises 15 residues. CDR3 amino acids: CASSLYSANTGELFF.